A selection of T cell receptor beta chains follows, all from one sample in a study of CD8+CD57+ T cells in acquired aplastic anemia. TCRdb re-called the reads with MiXCR, one entry per CDR3 protein. Here the sample spans approximately 220,000 distinct CDR3 sequences, about 44% being singletons. Input material: sorted CD4+, CD8+, or CD8+CD57+ T cells (not recorded which) from PBMCs. Receptors originate from a human donor with aplastic anemia. The CDR3 runs from the conserved cysteine through the conserved F or W. Clone size is not always given. Where it is, it says once, few, many or a class for expanded clones.

clone_size v_call cdr3_aa
many TRBV7-9 CASSSPVGLAGGTGELFF
NA TRBV7-9 CASSFNGVMSYNEQFF
NA TRBV20-1 CSARVGTRRGGYTF
NA TRBV2 CASMLAGKNEQYF
few TRBV5-1 CASSFTSGGASSYNEQFF
NA TRBV15 CATSRDGGREDYGYTF
NA TRBV6-5 CASRRLQGLKNIQYF
many TRBV19 CASREAGVPDTQYF
NA TRBV12-3/TRBV12-4 CASSTTQGGTTEAFF
NA TRBV5-1 CASSLAGGFGYEQYF
many TRBV29-1 CSVEDGDYYSYEQYF
NA TRBV7-9 CASSPLRADTPYF
many TRBV25-1 CASSSGSRCYF
NA TRBV7-9 CASSWGTEDEAFF
NA TRBV5-1 CASSVRRDPGNQPQHF
NA TRBV19 CASSSGTAEKTQYF
few TRBV7-9 CASSPQTGGTEAFF
many TRBV6-6 CASSRNRGNTEAFF
many TRBV20-1 CSAQDRGRGYEQYF
few TRBV27 CASSSVRGSNQPQHF
NA TRBV7-2 CASSPRREETQYF
many TRBV7-6 CASSLVSAFGDRNEQYF
NA TRBV19 CASRTSQGKETQYF
NA TRBV19 CASSMWGPTGFYSNQPQHF
NA TRBV24-1 CATSDSLLGPNAEQYF
NA TRBV27 CASGVTRELFF
NA TRBV13 CASSRRAYNEQFF
NA TRBV20-1 CSAVSGTSGYTF
NA TRBV7-9 CASSLSEGSTEAFF
NA TRBV20-1 CSSNRGAFF
few TRBV3-1 CASSLRAHWTASSGNTIYF
many TRBV7-3 CASSILAGDSYEQYF
NA TRBV11-3 CASSLVHRKGNDGYTF
few TRBV7-9 CASSLATGVEQYF
many TRBV4-1 CASSQVAVRPQETQYF
few TRBV9 CASSQPGRPDTDTQYF
many TRBV7-9 CASSTPSAGGETQYF
NA TRBV7-2 CASSFDRGRIYGYTF
NA TRBV24-1 CASRLAGAYEQYF
many TRBV5-8 CASSYDTGGQYEQYF
NA TRBV7-6 CASSLRQGTDTQYF
NA TRBV7-6 CASSLSTVNTEAFF
many TRBV7-9 CASSSDRGAENF
NA TRBV10-3 CATQSTGFPHTDTQYF
many TRBV7-9 CASSLENYGYTF
NA TRBV5-1 CASSLMGQRNTGELFF
NA TRBV7-2 CASSFSQYEQYF
many TRBV6-5 CASTMGLAGTDTQYF